These T cell receptor beta chains were read from a single sample in a study of blood T cell repertoires in COVID-19. The protocol was immunoSEQ multiplex PCR, while the TCRdb copy is restricted to in-frame clones and leaves out a portion. There are roughly 80,000 clones in the sample; 75% to 95% occur only once, and 1.5% to 2% lies in the top ten. The sample consisted of peripheral blood. The origin of the receptors is a woman in her 50s in a cohort sampled during active COVID-19. Both conserved end residues are part of each CDR3. Each record gives: clone size, J gene, V gene, D gene, CDR3 DNA, CDR3 protein. D genes are given only for firm matches. Size is omitted from some rows. Given values are once, few, many or a class for expanded clones.

abundance: once; j_gene: TRBJ2-1; v_gene: TRBV5-4; d_gene: .; CDR3nt: TGTGCCAGCAGCTTAGGGGCAGGACGCAGCACACTCAATGAGCAGTTCTTC; CDR3aa: CASSLGAGRSTLNEQFF
abundance: .; j_gene: TRBJ2-5; v_gene: TRBV27; d_gene: .; CDR3nt: TGTGCCAGCAGTTTTAGCAGAAGCCAAGAGACCCAGTACTTC; CDR3aa: CASSFSRSQETQYF
abundance: .; j_gene: TRBJ2-1; v_gene: TRBV19; d_gene: TRBD2; CDR3nt: TGTGCCAGTAGTAGTCTAGCGGGAGGGTACAATGAGCAGTTCTTC; CDR3aa: CASSSLAGGYNEQFF
abundance: .; j_gene: TRBJ2-1; v_gene: TRBV18; d_gene: TRBD2; CDR3nt: TGTGCCAGCTCAACCGGGACTAGCGGGGGGCAGTTCTTC; CDR3aa: CASSTGTSGGQFF
abundance: .; j_gene: TRBJ1-1; v_gene: TRBV19; d_gene: .; CDR3nt: TGTGCCAGTAGTATGACGGGGATGAACACTGAAGCTTTCTTT; CDR3aa: CASSMTGMNTEAFF
abundance: .; j_gene: TRBJ2-2; v_gene: TRBV7-3; d_gene: TRBD2; CDR3nt: TGTGCCAGCAGCTCAGGGACTAGCGTCAGGGCCGGGGAGCTGTTTTTT; CDR3aa: CASSSGTSVRAGELFF
abundance: .; j_gene: TRBJ2-3; v_gene: TRBV5-1; d_gene: .; CDR3nt: TGCGCCAGCAGCTCAACAACAGATACGCAGTATTTT; CDR3aa: CASSSTTDTQYF
abundance: .; j_gene: TRBJ2-7; v_gene: TRBV5-1; d_gene: .; CDR3nt: TGCGCCAGCACGACAGAACCCTCCTACGAGCAGTACTTC; CDR3aa: CASTTEPSYEQYF
abundance: .; j_gene: TRBJ2-3; v_gene: TRBV5-1; d_gene: .; CDR3nt: TGCGCCAGCAGCGTCGGGAGCGCAGATACGCAGTATTTT; CDR3aa: CASSVGSADTQYF
abundance: once; j_gene: TRBJ2-2; v_gene: TRBV5-4; d_gene: .; CDR3nt: TGTGCCAGCAGCCAGGGCCTAGCGACGAACACCGGGGAGCTGTTTTTT; CDR3aa: CASSQGLATNTGELFF
abundance: .; j_gene: TRBJ1-1; v_gene: TRBV6-6; d_gene: TRBD1; CDR3nt: TGTGCCAGCAGTAGGGACAGGGGTGGTTCTGAAGCTTTCTTT; CDR3aa: CASSRDRGGSEAFF
abundance: .; j_gene: TRBJ2-7; v_gene: TRBV2; d_gene: .; CDR3nt: TGTGCCAGCAGTGGACAGGATAACTACGAGCAGTACTTC; CDR3aa: CASSGQDNYEQYF
abundance: .; j_gene: TRBJ2-1; v_gene: TRBV5-4; d_gene: TRBD2; CDR3nt: TGTGCCAGCAGTTTTAGCGGGGGTGCCTACAATGAGCAGTTCTTC; CDR3aa: CASSFSGGAYNEQFF
abundance: .; j_gene: TRBJ1-2; v_gene: TRBV3-1/TRBV3-2; d_gene: .; CDR3nt: TGTGCCAGCAGCAAAACCCCAGGTCGGGGTGGCTACACCTTC; CDR3aa: CASSKTPGRGGYTF
abundance: .; j_gene: TRBJ1-2; v_gene: TRBV18; d_gene: .; CDR3nt: TGTGCCAGCTCACCCGGGACACCTACTGACAACTATGGCTACACCTTC; CDR3aa: CASSPGTPTDNYGYTF
abundance: .; j_gene: TRBJ2-6; v_gene: TRBV5-1; d_gene: .; CDR3nt: TGCGCCAGCAGCTTGGTTAGCCCCTCTGGGGCCAACGTCCTGACTTTC; CDR3aa: CASSLVSPSGANVLTF
abundance: .; j_gene: TRBJ2-3; v_gene: TRBV11-3; d_gene: TRBD2; CDR3nt: TGTGCCAGCAGCTTACTTGTAGCGGGAGGGGCCCACACAGATACGCAGTATTTT; CDR3aa: CASSLLVAGGAHTDTQYF
abundance: .; j_gene: TRBJ1-5; v_gene: TRBV28; d_gene: TRBD1; CDR3nt: TGTGCCAGCAGTATCGGACAGGGCAACAATCAGCCCCAGCATTTT; CDR3aa: CASSIGQGNNQPQHF
abundance: .; j_gene: TRBJ2-2; v_gene: TRBV2; d_gene: TRBD1; CDR3nt: TGTGCCAGCAGGGAACAGGGGGCTGCCGGGGAGCTGTTTTTT; CDR3aa: CASREQGAAGELFF
abundance: few; j_gene: TRBJ2-7; v_gene: TRBV15; d_gene: .; CDR3nt: TGTGCCACCAGCAGAGATACAGGGCCCTACGAGCAGTACTTC; CDR3aa: CATSRDTGPYEQYF
abundance: .; j_gene: TRBJ2-7; v_gene: TRBV29-1; d_gene: .; CDR3nt: TGCAGCGTGGGACAATCCTACGAGCAGTACTTC; CDR3aa: CSVGQSYEQYF
abundance: .; j_gene: TRBJ2-7; v_gene: TRBV21-1; d_gene: .; CDR3nt: TGTGCCAGCAGCAAAGGAGGGACAGGGGTGGTCGAGCAGTACTTC; CDR3aa: CASSKGGTGVVEQYF
abundance: .; j_gene: TRBJ1-1; v_gene: TRBV5-1; d_gene: .; CDR3nt: TGCGCCAGCAGCGAACAGGTCCCTTCTGAAGCTTTCTTT; CDR3aa: CASSEQVPSEAFF
abundance: .; j_gene: TRBJ2-7; v_gene: TRBV6-5; d_gene: .; CDR3nt: TGTGCCAGCAGGCCATCAGGGGCCTACGAGCAGTACTTC; CDR3aa: CASRPSGAYEQYF
abundance: .; j_gene: TRBJ1-4; v_gene: TRBV9; d_gene: .; CDR3nt: TGTGCCAGCAGCGTAGATCCTCGCACTGCAACTAATGAAAAACTGTTTTTT; CDR3aa: CASSVDPRTATNEKLFF
abundance: .; j_gene: TRBJ2-1; v_gene: TRBV11-2; d_gene: TRBD2; CDR3nt: TGTGCCAGCAGCCCATATTACTCGGGAGGGGACAATGAGCAGTTCTTC; CDR3aa: CASSPYYSGGDNEQFF
abundance: once; j_gene: TRBJ1-2; v_gene: TRBV4-2; d_gene: TRBD1; CDR3nt: TGTGCCAGCAGCCAAGAGGGCAGGGGGAATGGCTACACCTTC; CDR3aa: CASSQEGRGNGYTF
abundance: .; j_gene: TRBJ2-5; v_gene: TRBV5-4; d_gene: TRBD1; CDR3nt: TGTGCCAGCAGACAAGGAGGGACAGGGGGCGAGACCCAGTACTTC; CDR3aa: CASRQGGTGGETQYF
abundance: .; j_gene: TRBJ2-1; v_gene: TRBV6-5; d_gene: .; CDR3nt: TGTGCCAGCAGCCGGGACAACTCCTACAATGAGCAGTTCTTC; CDR3aa: CASSRDNSYNEQFF
abundance: once; j_gene: TRBJ2-2; v_gene: TRBV5-1; d_gene: TRBD1; CDR3nt: TGCGCCAGCAGCTTGGAAGGGGGCGTCGGGGAGCTGTTTTTT; CDR3aa: CASSLEGGVGELFF
abundance: .; j_gene: TRBJ1-4; v_gene: TRBV6-6; d_gene: .; CDR3nt: TGTGCCAGTCATTCCGAAAAACTGTTTTTT; CDR3aa: CASHSEKLFF
abundance: once; j_gene: TRBJ2-7; v_gene: TRBV5-1; d_gene: TRBD2; CDR3nt: TGCGCCAGCAGGACACTAGCGGGGGGGCAGTACGAGCAGTACTTC; CDR3aa: CASRTLAGGQYEQYF
abundance: once; j_gene: TRBJ1-4; v_gene: TRBV6-6; d_gene: TRBD1; CDR3nt: TGTGCCAGCAGCCCACGCGGCGGGACAGGGGAAGAAAAACTGTTTTTT; CDR3aa: CASSPRGGTGEEKLFF